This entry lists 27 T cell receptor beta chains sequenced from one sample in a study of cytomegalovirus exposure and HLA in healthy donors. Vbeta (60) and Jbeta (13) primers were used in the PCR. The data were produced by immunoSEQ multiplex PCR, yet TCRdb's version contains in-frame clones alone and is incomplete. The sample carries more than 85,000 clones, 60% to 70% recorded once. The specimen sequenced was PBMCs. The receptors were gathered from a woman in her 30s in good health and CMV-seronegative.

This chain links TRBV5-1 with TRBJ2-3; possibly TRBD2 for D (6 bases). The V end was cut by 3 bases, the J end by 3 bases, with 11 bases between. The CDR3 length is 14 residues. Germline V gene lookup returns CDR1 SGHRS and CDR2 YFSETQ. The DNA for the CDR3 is TGCGCCAGCAGCTCTGGCCTAGCGACAGATACGCAGTATTTT. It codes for CASSSGLATDTQYF. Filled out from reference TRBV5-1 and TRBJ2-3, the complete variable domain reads KAGVTQTPRYLIKTRGQQVTLSCSPISGHRSVSWYQQTPGQGLQFLFEYFSETQRNKGNFPGRFSGRQFSNSRSEMNVSTLELGDSALYLCASSSGLATDTQYFGPGTRLTVL.

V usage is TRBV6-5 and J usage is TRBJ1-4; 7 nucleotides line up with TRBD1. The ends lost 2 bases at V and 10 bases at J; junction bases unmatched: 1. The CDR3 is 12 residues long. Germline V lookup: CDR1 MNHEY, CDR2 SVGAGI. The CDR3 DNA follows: TGTGCCAGCAGTTACACAGGGGCAAAACTGTTTTTT. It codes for CASSYTGAKLFF.

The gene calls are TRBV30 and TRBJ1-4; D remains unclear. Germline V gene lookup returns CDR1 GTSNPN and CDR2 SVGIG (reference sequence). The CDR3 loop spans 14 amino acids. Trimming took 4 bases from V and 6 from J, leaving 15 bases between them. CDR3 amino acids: CAWTQTGLDEKLFF. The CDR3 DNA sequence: TGTGCCTGGACCCAAACTGGACTAGATGAAAAACTGTTTTTT.

The CDR3 sequence is CASSTRLAGAGETQYF. CDR3 nucleotides: TGTGCCAGCAGCACTCGACTAGCGGGAGCGGGTGAGACCCAGTACTTC. V gene TRBV7-2 combines with J gene TRBJ2-5, with 12 bases that match TRBD2. After removal of 5 bases from V and 5 bases from J, the junction contained 9 bases not matched to a gene. The CDR3 spans 16 residues. From germline, CDR1 is SGHTA and CDR2 FQGNSA.

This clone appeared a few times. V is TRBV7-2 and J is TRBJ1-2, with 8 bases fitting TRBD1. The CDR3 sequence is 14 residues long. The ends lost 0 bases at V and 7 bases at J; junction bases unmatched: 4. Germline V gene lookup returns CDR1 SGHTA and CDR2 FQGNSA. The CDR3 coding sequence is TGTGCCAGCAGCTTAGCCGGGCAGGGGGCTGGCTACACCTTC. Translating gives CASSLAGQGAGYTF.

The CDR3 sequence is CAIRPSGQVGARNYGYTF. CDR3 bases: TGTGCCATCAGGCCCTCCGGACAGGTGGGAGCACGTAACTATGGCTACACCTTC. The chain uses TRBV10-3 and TRBJ1-2; 7 bases are a match to TRBD1. Germline V lookup: CDR1 ENHRY, CDR2 SYGVKD. The CDR3 covers 18 residues. The J segment lost 1 base and the V segment lost 6 bases, leaving 17 bases of the junction unmatched.

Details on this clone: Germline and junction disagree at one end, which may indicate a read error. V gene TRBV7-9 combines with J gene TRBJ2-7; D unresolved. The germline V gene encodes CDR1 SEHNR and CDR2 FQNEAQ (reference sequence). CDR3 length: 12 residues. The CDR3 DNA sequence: TGTTCCAGCAGCTTAGTAGTCTACGAGCAGTACTTC. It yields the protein CSSSLVVYEQYF.

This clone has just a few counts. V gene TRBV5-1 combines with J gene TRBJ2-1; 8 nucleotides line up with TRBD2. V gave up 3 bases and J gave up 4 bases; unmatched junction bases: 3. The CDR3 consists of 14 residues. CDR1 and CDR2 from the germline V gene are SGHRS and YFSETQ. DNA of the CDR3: TGCGCCAGCAGCTCGGGACTAGGTTACAATGAGCAGTTCTTC. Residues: CASSSGLGYNEQFF. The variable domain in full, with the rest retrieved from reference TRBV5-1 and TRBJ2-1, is KAGVTQTPRYLIKTRGQQVTLSCSPISGHRSVSWYQQTPGQGLQFLFEYFSETQRNKGNFPGRFSGRQFSNSRSEMNVSTLELGDSALYLCASSSGLGYNEQFFGPGTRLTVL.

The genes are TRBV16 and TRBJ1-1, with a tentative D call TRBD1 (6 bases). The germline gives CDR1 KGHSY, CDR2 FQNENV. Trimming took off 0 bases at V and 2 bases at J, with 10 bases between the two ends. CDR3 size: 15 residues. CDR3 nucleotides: TGTGCCAGCAGCCAATCGAGGACAGTAAACACTGAAGCTTTCTTT. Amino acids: CASSQSRTVNTEAFF.

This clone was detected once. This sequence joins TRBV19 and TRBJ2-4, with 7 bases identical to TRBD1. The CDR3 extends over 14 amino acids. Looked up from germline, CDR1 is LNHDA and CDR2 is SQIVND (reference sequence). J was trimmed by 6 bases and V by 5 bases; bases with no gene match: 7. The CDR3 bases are TGTGCCAGTAGTGCCGCCGACAGGGTAAACATTCAGTACTTC. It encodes CASSAADRVNIQYF.

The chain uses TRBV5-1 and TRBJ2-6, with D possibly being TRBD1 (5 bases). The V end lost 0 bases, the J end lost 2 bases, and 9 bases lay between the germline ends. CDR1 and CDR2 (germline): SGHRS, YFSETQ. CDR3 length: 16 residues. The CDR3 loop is CASSLARVAGANVLTF. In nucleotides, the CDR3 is TGCGCCAGCAGCTTGGCCAGGGTTGCTGGGGCCAACGTCCTGACTTTC.

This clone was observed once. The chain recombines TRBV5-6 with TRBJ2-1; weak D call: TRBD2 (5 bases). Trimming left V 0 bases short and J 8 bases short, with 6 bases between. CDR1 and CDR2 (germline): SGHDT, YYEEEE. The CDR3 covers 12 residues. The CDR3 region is CASSLGSDEQFF. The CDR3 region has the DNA TGTGCCAGCAGCTTGGGTAGCGATGAGCAGTTCTTC.

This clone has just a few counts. DNA for the CDR3: TGTGCCAGTAGTCTGGACAGCACCTACGAGCAGTACTTC. This sequence encodes CASSLDSTYEQYF. The rearrangement uses TRBV19 and TRBJ2-7; tentative D call: TRBD1 (6 bases). The CDR3 is 13 residues long. The germline gives CDR1 LNHDA, CDR2 SQIVND (reference sequence). Trimming left V 5 bases short and J 2 bases short, with 10 bases between.

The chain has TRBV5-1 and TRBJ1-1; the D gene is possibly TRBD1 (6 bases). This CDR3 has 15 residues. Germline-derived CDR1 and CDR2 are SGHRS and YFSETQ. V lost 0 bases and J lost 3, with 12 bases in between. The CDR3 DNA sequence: TGCGCCAGCAGCTTGGGGTGGCCAGGGGACACTGAAGCTTTCTTT. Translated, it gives CASSLGWPGDTEAFF.

Written as DNA, the CDR3 is TGTGCCAGCAGCCCCTGGGACAGGGGGTATACAGATACGCAGTATTTT. Its translation is CASSPWDRGYTDTQYF. The V and J genes are TRBV7-9 and TRBJ2-3; 11 bases are a match to TRBD1. CDR1 and CDR2 from the germline V gene are SEHNR and FQNEAQ (reference sequence). The CDR3 is 16 amino acids. The V and J ends lost 5 bases and 3 bases, in that order; junction bases with no gene match: 7.

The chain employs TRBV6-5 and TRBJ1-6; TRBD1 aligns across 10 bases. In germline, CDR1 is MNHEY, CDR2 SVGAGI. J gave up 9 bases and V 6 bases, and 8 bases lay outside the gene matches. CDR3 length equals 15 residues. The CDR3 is CASRTGDRGGSPLHF. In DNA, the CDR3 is TGTGCCAGCAGAACCGGGGACAGGGGAGGTTCACCCCTCCACTTT.

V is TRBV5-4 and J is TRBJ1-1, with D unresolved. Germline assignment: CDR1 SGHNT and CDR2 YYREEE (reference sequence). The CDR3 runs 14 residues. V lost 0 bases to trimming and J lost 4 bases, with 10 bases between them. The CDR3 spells CASSLVSGSTEAFF. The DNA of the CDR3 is TGTGCCAGCAGCTTGGTATCGGGGTCCACTGAAGCTTTCTTT.

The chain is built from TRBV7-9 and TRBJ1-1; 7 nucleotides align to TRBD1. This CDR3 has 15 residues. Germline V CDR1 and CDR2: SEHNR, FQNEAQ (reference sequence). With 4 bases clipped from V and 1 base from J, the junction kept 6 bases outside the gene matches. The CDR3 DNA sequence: TGTGCCAGCAGCTCGGGGACAGTCAGGAACACTGAAGCTTTCTTT. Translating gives CASSSGTVRNTEAFF.

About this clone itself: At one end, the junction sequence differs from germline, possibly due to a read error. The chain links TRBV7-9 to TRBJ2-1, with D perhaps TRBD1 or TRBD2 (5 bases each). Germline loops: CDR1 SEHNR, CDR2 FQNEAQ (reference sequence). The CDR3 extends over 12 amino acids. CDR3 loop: CSSSLEGNEQFF. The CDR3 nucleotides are TGTTCCAGCAGCTTAGAGGGGAATGAGCAGTTCTTC.

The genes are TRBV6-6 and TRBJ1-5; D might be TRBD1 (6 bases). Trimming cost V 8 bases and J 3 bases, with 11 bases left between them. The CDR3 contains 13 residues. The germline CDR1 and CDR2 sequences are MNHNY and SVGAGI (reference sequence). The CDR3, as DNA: TGTGCCAGCCGGGACAACTTCAATCAGCCCCAGCATTTT. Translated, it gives CASRDNFNQPQHF.

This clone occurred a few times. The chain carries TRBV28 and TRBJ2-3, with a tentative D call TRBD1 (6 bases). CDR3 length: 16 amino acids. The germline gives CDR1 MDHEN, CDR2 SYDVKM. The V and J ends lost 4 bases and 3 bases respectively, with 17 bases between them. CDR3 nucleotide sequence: TGTGCCAGCAGTTACAGGGTTTTTGAGTTGACAGATACGCAGTATTTT. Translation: CASSYRVFELTDTQYF. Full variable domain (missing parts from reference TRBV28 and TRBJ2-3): DVKVTQSSRYLVKRTGEKVFLECVQDMDHENMFWYRQDPGLGLRLIYFSYDVKMKEKGDIPEGYSVSREKKERFSLILESASTNQTSMYLCASSYRVFELTDTQYFGPGTRLTVL.

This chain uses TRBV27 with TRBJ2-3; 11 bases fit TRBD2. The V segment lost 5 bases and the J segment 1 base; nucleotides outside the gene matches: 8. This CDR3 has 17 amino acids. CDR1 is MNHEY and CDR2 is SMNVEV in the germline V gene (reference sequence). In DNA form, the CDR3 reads TGTGCCAGCAGTCGCCGATCGGGACTAGCGGGCACAGATACGCAGTATTTT. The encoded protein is CASSRRSGLAGTDTQYF.

DNA for the CDR3: TGTGCCAGCAGCTTGGGGGACAGATACGAGCAGTACTTC. It codes for CASSLGDRYEQYF. The chain combines TRBV5-6 with TRBJ2-7, with 7 bases identical to TRBD1. The CDR3 is made up of 13 amino acids. Germline CDR1 is SGHDT and CDR2 is YYEEEE. V trimming: 0 bases; J trimming: 4 bases; junction bases outside the gene matches: 1.

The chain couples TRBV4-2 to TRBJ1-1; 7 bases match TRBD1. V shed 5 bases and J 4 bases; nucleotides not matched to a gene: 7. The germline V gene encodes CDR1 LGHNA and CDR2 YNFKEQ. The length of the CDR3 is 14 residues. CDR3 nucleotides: TGTGCCAGCAGCGTTACAGGGGTGAGCACTGAAGCTTTCTTT. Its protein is CASSVTGVSTEAFF.

CDR3: CASSLSTVNEQYF. The CDR3 DNA reads TGTGCCAGCAGCTTAAGTACAGTTAACGAGCAGTACTTC. J is TRBJ2-7 and V is TRBV7-8; unclear D gene. The germline gives CDR1 SGHVS, CDR2 FQNEAQ. V gave up 2 bases and J gave up 5 bases, with 10 bases separating them. This CDR3 is 13 amino acids long.

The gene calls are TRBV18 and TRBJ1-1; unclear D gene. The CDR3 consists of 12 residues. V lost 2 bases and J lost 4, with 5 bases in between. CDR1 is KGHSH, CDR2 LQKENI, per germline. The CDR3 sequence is CASSPSGTEAFF. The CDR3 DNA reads TGTGCCAGCTCACCATCGGGCACTGAAGCTTTCTTT.

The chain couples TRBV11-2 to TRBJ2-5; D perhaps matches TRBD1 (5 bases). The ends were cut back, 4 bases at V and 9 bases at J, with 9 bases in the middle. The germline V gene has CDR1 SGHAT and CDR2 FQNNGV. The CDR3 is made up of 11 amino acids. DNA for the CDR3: TGTGCCAGCAGCTCTACAGGTCCCCAGTACTTC. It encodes CASSSTGPQYF.